The 21 T cell receptor beta chains given below trace back to one sample, sequenced in a study of neoadjuvant anti-PD-1 for oral cavity cancer. Assay: immunoSEQ multiplex PCR; the TCRdb copy retains only in-frame clones and omits some. Seen here are under 15,000 clones, around three fifths observed once, and the top ten hold under 7.5%. Material: tumor tissue, obtained before nivolumab (anti-PD-1) treatment. The receptors were gathered from a person aged 40-85 years with oral cavity squamous cell carcinoma. The donor label of this sample is uncertain.

The J gene is TRBJ2-1, the V gene TRBV12-5; tentatively, D is TRBD2 (5 bases). Germline CDR1 LGHNT, CDR2 FRNRAP. The CDR3 loop spans 16 amino acids. Trimming removed 6 bases from V and 0 bases from J, with 15 bases in between. Here the CDR3 reads CASGNPGGPSYNEQFF. DNA for the CDR3: TGTGCTAGTGGGAATCCCGGAGGTCCCTCCTACAATGAGCAGTTCTTC.

This clone occurred a few times. The J gene is TRBJ1-6, the V gene TRBV5-4; D possibly corresponds to TRBD1 (6 bases). V gave up 0 bases and J gave up 8 bases, with 9 bases separating them. CDR3 length: 14 amino acids. Germline values: CDR1 SGHNT, CDR2 YYREEE (reference sequence). DNA of the CDR3: TGTGCCAGCAGCTTGGTACAGGGTGATTCACCCCTCCACTTT. Residues: CASSLVQGDSPLHF. The whole variable domain, filled in from reference TRBV5-4 and TRBJ1-6, reads ETGVTQSPTHLIKTRGQQVTLRCSSQSGHNTVSWYQQALGQGPQFIFQYYREEENGRGNFPPRFSGLQFPNYSSELNVNALELDDSALYLCASSLVQGDSPLHFGNGTRLTVT.

This chain joins TRBV18 and TRBJ1-1, with TRBD1 matching over 7 bases. With V trimmed by 5 bases and J by 1 base, 4 bases remained unmatched. Germline loops: CDR1 KGHSH, CDR2 LQKENI. The CDR3 has 14 amino acids. The DNA of the CDR3 is TGTGCCAGCTCAAACGGGGACAGGAACACTGAAGCTTTCTTT. It is translated as CASSNGDRNTEAFF.

V gene TRBV18 combines with J gene TRBJ2-1; 7 bases align to TRBD1. The CDR3 has 16 amino acids. J gave up 6 bases and V 3 bases, and 11 bases lay outside the gene matches. Germline CDR1 is KGHSH and CDR2 is LQKENI. The CDR3 DNA is TGTGCCAGCTCACCTACTCGACAGGGAAGGGGCAATGAGCAGTTCTTC. This translates into CASSPTRQGRGNEQFF.

V and J are TRBV6-5 and TRBJ2-5, with D perhaps matching TRBD1 (6 bases). The CDR3 is made up of 15 amino acids. Germline V CDR1 and CDR2: MNHEY, SVGAGI. Between the trimmed V and J ends, which lost 5 bases and 5 bases, there was a span of 18 bases. In DNA, the CDR3 is TGTGCCAGCAGTGTGGGCCTCAGGGGTGGGGAGACCCAGTACTTC. Its translation is CASSVGLRGGETQYF.

The rearrangement links TRBV14 to TRBJ2-3; D is undetermined. The ends were cut back, 4 bases at V and 5 bases at J, with 13 bases in the middle. The CDR3 loop spans 14 amino acids. The germline V gene has CDR1 SGHDN and CDR2 FVKESK. The CDR3 coding sequence is TGTGCCAGCAGCCTTCCGCAAACTCGAGATACGCAGTATTTT. This codes for CASSLPQTRDTQYF.

About this clone itself: Compared with germline, one end of the junction differs, possibly owing to a read error. The V and J genes are TRBV28 and TRBJ2-1; TRBD1 or TRBD2 may be the D gene (5 bases each). CDR1 and CDR2 from the germline V gene are MDHEN and SYDVKM. The CDR3 consists of 14 residues. The CDR3 protein is CASSFGTKPLFTVF. CDR3 coding DNA: TGTGCCAGCAGTTTTGGGACCAAGCCCCTTTTCACAGTCTTC.

This clone turned up a few times. V is TRBV7-2 and J is TRBJ2-7; no clear D gene. V dropped 3 bases and J dropped 2 bases, with 5 bases sitting between them. Looked up from germline, CDR1 is SGHTA and CDR2 is FQGNSA. The length of the CDR3 is 12 residues. DNA for the CDR3: TGTGCCAGCAGCTTCGGTACCTACGAGCAGTACTTC. The encoded protein is CASSFGTYEQYF.

The chain couples TRBV21-1 to TRBJ2-7; TRBD2 was called by the table and not checked on the DNA. TRBV21-1 is given as a pseudogene. This CDR3 contains 17 residues. CDR3 protein: CASSKGSLAGDRYEQYF. CDR3 nucleotides: TGTGCCAGCAGCAAAGGATCACTAGCGGGAGATAGGTACGAGCAGTACTTC.

V usage is TRBV19 and J usage is TRBJ1-3, with D perhaps matching TRBD1 (6 bases). Looked up from germline, CDR1 is LNHDA and CDR2 is SQIVND (reference sequence). This CDR3 region has 14 residues. The V end lost 8 bases, the J end lost 4 bases, and 15 bases lay between the germline ends. The CDR3 loop reads CASSQGPAGNTIYF. The CDR3 region has the DNA TGTGCCAGTTCTCAGGGGCCGGCCGGAAACACCATATATTTT.

This clone was found once. The chain combines TRBV11-2 with TRBJ2-3; 8 bases fit TRBD1. The J segment lost 2 bases and the V segment lost 5 bases, leaving 6 bases of the junction unmatched. The germline V gene has CDR1 SGHAT and CDR2 FQNNGV. The length of the CDR3 is 15 residues. CDR3 residues: CASSQGASPTDTQYF. For the CDR3, the DNA is TGTGCCAGCAGCCAGGGGGCGTCCCCCACAGATACGCAGTATTTT.

The chain recombines TRBV5-4 with TRBJ2-7; D uncertain. Trimming took 0 bases from V and 6 from J, leaving 4 bases between them. The germline V gene has CDR1 SGHNT and CDR2 YYREEE (reference sequence). This CDR3 comprises 11 residues. CDR3 DNA sequence: TGTGCCAGCAGCTTGGAAGGCGAGCAGTACTTC. This codes for CASSLEGEQYF. Based on the CDR3 plus reference TRBV5-4 and TRBJ2-7, the full variable domain is ETGVTQSPTHLIKTRGQQVTLRCSSQSGHNTVSWYQQALGQGPQFIFQYYREEENGRGNFPPRFSGLQFPNYSSELNVNALELDDSALYLCASSLEGEQYFGPGTRLTVT.

The CDR3 region is CASSLGQGANSPLHF. The CDR3 DNA reads as TGTGCCAGCAGCTTGGGGCAGGGGGCGAATTCACCCCTCCACTTT. The J gene is TRBJ1-6, the V gene TRBV5-6; 8 positions match TRBD1. The CDR3 runs to 15 residues. V trimming: 0 bases; J trimming: 7 bases; junction bases outside the gene matches: 3. Germline V gene data show CDR1 as SGHDT and CDR2 as YYEEEE.

This clone has just one count. The chain links TRBV4-2 to TRBJ1-1, with 8 bases fitting TRBD1. V shed 5 bases, J shed 1 base, and the junction held 6 bases outside the gene matches. CDR1 LGHNA and CDR2 YNFKEQ come from the germline V gene. CDR3 length equals 15 residues. The CDR3 coding sequence is TGTGCCAGCAGCTCAATGACAGGGGAGAACACTGAAGCTTTCTTT. Amino acids: CASSSMTGENTEAFF.

The chain links TRBV19 to TRBJ1-2; D perhaps matches TRBD1 (5 bases). The CDR3 has 13 amino acids. The V end was cut by 9 bases, the J end by 7 bases, with 18 bases between. CDR1 and CDR2 from the germline V gene are LNHDA and SQIVND (reference sequence). CDR3 region: CASDAGIYGGYTF. In nucleotides, the CDR3 is TGTGCCAGCGACGCAGGGATCTATGGTGGCTACACCTTC.

V and J are TRBV7-2 and TRBJ2-2; D unresolved. V was pared by 5 bases and J by 3 bases, with 7 bases between. Germline CDR1 and CDR2: SGHTA and FQGNSA. The CDR3 runs to 13 residues. CDR3 DNA sequence: TGTGCCAGCAGCCTAGACTACACCGGGGAGCTGTTTTTT. As protein: CASSLDYTGELFF. Supplemented by reference TRBV7-2 and TRBJ2-2, the full variable domain reads GAGVSQSPSNKVTEKGKDVELRCDPISGHTALYWYRQSLGQGLEFLIYFQGNSAPDKSGLPSDRFSAERTGGSVSTLTIQRTQQEDSAVYLCASSLDYTGELFFGEGSRLTVL.

The J gene is TRBJ1-5, the V gene TRBV13, with D uncertain. V lost 5 bases, J lost 8 bases, and 16 bases lay in between. This CDR3 comprises 14 residues. Looked up from germline, CDR1 is PRHDT and CDR2 is FYEKMQ (reference sequence). The DNA for the CDR3 is TGTGCCAGCAGCCAGCGGGGTACGACAAAGCCCCAGCATTTT. Encoded protein: CASSQRGTTKPQHF.

This clone appeared a few times. The CDR3 spells CASSRGVAFETNTGELFF. CDR3 bases: TGTGCCAGCAGTAGGGGGGTAGCGTTCGAAACGAACACCGGGGAGCTGTTTTTT. The V call is TRBV7-8, the J call TRBJ2-2, with D perhaps given as TRBD1 or TRBD2 (6 bases each). V lost 6 bases and J 0 bases, leaving 20 bases between the germline ends. Germline loops: CDR1 SGHVS, CDR2 FQNEAQ. This CDR3 has 18 amino acids.

The chain has TRBV27 and TRBJ2-7; D perhaps matches TRBD1 (6 bases). Germline CDR1 MNHEY, CDR2 SMNVEV (reference sequence). The CDR3 runs to 14 residues. The V gene lost 3 bases and the J gene lost 6 bases, with 15 bases spanning the gap. CDR3 in DNA: TGTGCCAGCAGTTTTTCAGGGGTCGTGGGCGAGCAGTACTTC. It codes for CASSFSGVVGEQYF.

The genes are TRBV9 and TRBJ2-5; 10 bases are shared with TRBD1. Germline V gene sequence: CDR1 SGDLS, CDR2 YYNGEE. This CDR3 is built from 14 residues. Trimming at V came to 4 bases and at J to 7 bases, leaving 7 bases not matched to a gene. CDR3 sequence reads: CASSPGQGQGTQYF. Here the CDR3 DNA reads TGTGCCAGCAGCCCGGGACAGGGGCAGGGGACCCAGTACTTC.

This clone was recorded a few times. The V and J genes are TRBV4-2 and TRBJ2-7, with D uncertain. Germline CDR1 reads LGHNA; CDR2 reads YNFKEQ. The V end was cut by 1 base, the J end by 1 base, with 11 bases between. This CDR3 contains 15 residues. This chain's CDR3 is CASSQVDTGSYEQYF. For the CDR3, the DNA is TGTGCCAGCAGCCAAGTCGACACCGGATCCTACGAGCAGTACTTC.